The TCR beta chain under discussion was sequenced for a study of read filtering for tumor transcriptome and immune sequencing. Looked up from germline, CDR1 is SNHLY and CDR2 is FYNNEI. This CDR3 is 13 amino acids long. V lost 4 bases to trimming and J lost 1 base, with 7 bases between them. A word on this clonotype: It may be a read error: a sequence one base away is much more abundant.

From around 440 ng of RNA, a library with molecular barcoded alpha/delta and beta/gamma adaptors was made. TCRdb used MiXCR to reprocess the reads, holding one entry per CDR3 protein. This sample has more than 30,000 distinct CDR3 sequences, with around 13% found just once. The clonotype comes from a donor over 35 with multiple myeloma. The chain has TRBV2 and TRBJ2-5, with D unclear. Sequenced sample: a population of CD138-negative cells sorted from bone marrow. The CDR3 bases are TGTGCCAGCAGTGCCAGGCTCCAAGAGACCCAGTACTTC. This gives the protein CASSARLQETQYF.